One and the same sample provided the 30 T cell receptor beta chains below, sequenced in a study of control samples from healthy donors and cancer patients. TCRdb's table, derived via immunoSEQ multiplex PCR, lists solely in-frame clones and lacks some. In the table there are about 88,000 clones, approximately 93% of which are singletons. The specimen was blood. These receptors were collected from a man aged 18-30 years in good health.

The rearrangement links TRBV15 to TRBJ2-1, with 8 nucleotides matching TRBD2. The length of the CDR3 is 18 residues. Trimming cost V 0 bases and J 0 bases; bases outside gene matches: 7. Per the germline V gene, CDR1 is LNHNV and CDR2 is YYDKDF (reference sequence). CDR3 nucleotide sequence: TGTGCCACCAGCAGAGAAGGCGGGAGGCCAAGCTCCTACAATGAGCAGTTCTTC. It yields the protein CATSREGGRPSSYNEQFF.

This clone was picked up one time. This chain uses TRBV6-6 with TRBJ2-3, with 8 bases lining up with TRBD2. Germline V gene lookup returns CDR1 MNHNY and CDR2 SVGAGI (reference sequence). V was clipped by 0 bases and J by 5 bases; unmatched bases: 4. This CDR3 comprises 15 residues. The CDR3 sequence: CASSYSRGGKDTQYF. The CDR3 DNA sequence: TGTGCCAGCAGTTACTCTCGGGGGGGCAAAGATACGCAGTATTTT.

V and J are TRBV19 and TRBJ1-2; D uncertain. Germline CDR1 and CDR2: LNHDA and SQIVND (reference sequence). The CDR3 runs 14 residues. V was clipped by 3 bases and J by 0 bases, with 8 bases between them. The CDR3 sequence: CASSMRVSNYGYTF. CDR3 nucleotide sequence: TGTGCCAGTAGTATGAGGGTTTCTAACTATGGCTACACCTTC.

The chain recombines TRBV19 with TRBJ1-2; D gene uncertain. The germline gives CDR1 LNHDA, CDR2 SQIVND (reference sequence). V gave up 3 bases and J gave up 3 bases, with 17 bases separating them. The CDR3 contains 16 residues. CDR3 sequence reads: CASSIMAQTWDYGYTF. The CDR3 nucleotides are TGTGCCAGTAGTATTATGGCCCAAACCTGGGACTATGGCTACACCTTC.

This clone appeared once. This rearrangement joins TRBV5-1 to TRBJ1-2; D not resolved. The CDR3 covers 14 residues. V was cut by 4 bases and J by 4 bases, with 14 bases left in between. Per germline, CDR1 SGHRS and CDR2 YFSETQ. CDR3 bases: TGCGCCAGCAGCCCGGAGACGTTTGGCTATGGCTACACCTTC. Its translation: CASSPETFGYGYTF.

The V gene is TRBV11-2, the J gene TRBJ2-3; possibly TRBD1 for D (5 bases). This CDR3 region has 16 residues. From germline, CDR1 is SGHAT and CDR2 FQNNGV. Trimming took 5 bases from V and 3 from J, leaving 18 bases between them. Here the CDR3 reads CASSTLQDLATDTQYF. The CDR3 coding sequence is TGTGCCAGCAGCACCTTACAGGACCTGGCGACAGATACGCAGTATTTT.

The chain combines TRBV12-3 or TRBV12-4 with TRBJ1-1; a possible D gene is TRBD1 (6 bases). Trimming took 6 bases from V and 0 from J, leaving 8 bases between them. The CDR3 consists of 13 residues. The CDR3 is CASRQGMNTEAFF. The CDR3 DNA reads TGTGCCAGCAGACAGGGTATGAACACTGAAGCTTTCTTT.

This chain links TRBV5-6 with TRBJ2-5, with 7 bases identical to TRBD1. V shed 4 bases, J shed 4 bases, and the junction held 13 bases outside the gene matches. The CDR3 spans 16 residues. Germline CDR1 SGHDT, CDR2 YYEEEE. This chain's CDR3 is CASSPEQGRLLETQYF. CDR3 in DNA: TGTGCCAGCAGCCCCGAACAGGGGCGTCTTTTAGAGACCCAGTACTTC.

This chain uses TRBV5-1 with TRBJ2-7; 8 bases agree with TRBD1. The V and J ends lost 4 bases and 2 bases, in that order; junction bases with no gene match: 14. Germline V gives CDR1 SGHRS, CDR2 YFSETQ. CDR3 length equals 17 residues. This CDR3 reads CASSLGTGVLSTYEQYF. The DNA for the CDR3 is TGCGCCAGCAGCCTCGGGACAGGAGTCTTAAGTACCTACGAGCAGTACTTC.

The rearrangement uses TRBV2 and TRBJ2-7; 7 bases map to TRBD1. Germline-derived CDR1 and CDR2 are SNHLY and FYNNEI. Trimming at V came to 6 bases and at J to 3 bases, leaving 2 bases not matched to a gene. This CDR3 region has 12 residues. CDR3 in amino acids: CASRNRGYEQYF. CDR3 DNA: TGTGCCAGCAGAAACAGGGGCTACGAGCAGTACTTC.

The chain employs TRBV4-3 and TRBJ1-4; 8 bases line up with TRBD1. With V trimmed by 8 bases and J by 2 bases, 4 bases remained unmatched. Germline V gene data show CDR1 as LGHNA and CDR2 as YSLEER. The CDR3 spans 14 residues. As DNA, the CDR3 is TGCGCCAGCGGAAGGACAGGGACTAATGAAAAACTGTTTTTT. Its protein product is CASGRTGTNEKLFF.

The chain has TRBV14 and TRBJ1-6, with no clear D. Germline CDR1 reads SGHDN; CDR2 reads FVKESK. The CDR3 covers 12 residues. Trimming took 0 bases from V and 11 from J, leaving 5 bases between them. In DNA, the CDR3 is TGTGCCAGCAGCCAAGATTCCCCACCCCTCCACTTT. It is translated as CASSQDSPPLHF.

The chain recombines TRBV9 with TRBJ2-3; D ambiguous. Trimming removed 0 bases from V and 4 bases from J, with 12 bases in between. CDR1 SGDLS and CDR2 YYNGEE come from the germline V gene. The length of the CDR3 is 15 residues. In DNA form, the CDR3 reads TGTGCCAGCAGCGTAGGCACCTCCGGCCCAGATACGCAGTATTTT. Translating gives CASSVGTSGPDTQYF.

V is TRBV21-1 and J is TRBJ1-1. TRBV21-1 is a pseudogene segment. The length of the CDR3 is 12 residues. The CDR3 DNA reads as TGTGCCAGCAGCAAAAGAGACACTGAAGCTTTCTTT. Its translation is CASSKRDTEAFF.

The genes are TRBV7-2 and TRBJ1-2; D is unclear. V was clipped by 3 bases and J by 8 bases, with 16 bases between them. CDR3 length equals 14 residues. The germline V gene has CDR1 SGHTA and CDR2 FQGNSA. This CDR3 is CASSFTAMNKGYTF. The CDR3 nucleotides are TGTGCCAGCAGCTTTACCGCAATGAATAAGGGCTACACCTTC.

The J gene is TRBJ1-1, the V gene TRBV6-5; D is unclear. The CDR3 extends over 16 amino acids. V lost 2 bases, J lost 1 base, and 14 bases lay in between. CDR1 MNHEY and CDR2 SVGAGI come from the germline V gene. This CDR3 reads CASSYPDVLGNTEAFF. CDR3 nucleotides: TGTGCCAGCAGTTACCCGGACGTCTTGGGGAACACTGAAGCTTTCTTT.

The chain is built from TRBV2 and TRBJ2-1; possible D gene TRBD1, 6 bases. In germline, CDR1 is SNHLY, CDR2 FYNNEI. This CDR3 is 15 amino acids long. Trimming left V 8 bases short and J 4 bases short, with 18 bases between. The CDR3 is CASPRPKTGYNEQFF. The CDR3 nucleotides are TGTGCCAGCCCAAGACCCAAGACAGGTTACAATGAGCAGTTCTTC.

The chain has TRBV18 and TRBJ2-7, with D possibly matching TRBD1 (6 bases). This CDR3 has 15 residues. From germline, CDR1 is KGHSH and CDR2 LQKENI. Trimming took 2 bases from V and 3 from J, leaving 14 bases between them. The CDR3 DNA is TGTGCCAGCTCACCAACAGGGCAGCGGAGCTACGAGCAGTACTTC. This codes for CASSPTGQRSYEQYF.

This sequence joins TRBV27 and TRBJ2-2; 8 bases are a match to TRBD2. CDR3 length equals 15 residues. J lost 6 bases, V lost 5 bases, and 8 bases had no gene match. Germline V gene sequence: CDR1 MNHEY, CDR2 SMNVEV (reference sequence). The CDR3: CASSNSGDKSGELFF. CDR3 in DNA: TGTGCCAGCAGTAATAGCGGGGACAAGTCCGGGGAGCTGTTTTTT.

J is TRBJ1-3 and V is TRBV5-5; TRBD1 matches at 9 bases. Germline CDR1 is SGHKS and CDR2 is YYEKEE (reference sequence). The length of the CDR3 is 16 residues. V dropped 2 bases and J dropped 2; count of bases not matched to a gene: 5. In nucleotides, the CDR3 is TGTGCCAGCAGCTTCGCACAGGGGGCTACTGGAAACACCATATATTTT. It encodes CASSFAQGATGNTIYF.

CDR3 residues: CASSLYTGELFF. The CDR3 DNA is TGTGCCAGCAGCTTATACACCGGGGAGCTGTTTTTT. This chain joins TRBV5-6 and TRBJ2-2; no definite D call. V was clipped by 2 bases and J by 3 bases, with 2 bases between them. The CDR3 runs 12 residues. Germline-derived CDR1 and CDR2 are SGHDT and YYEEEE. The variable domain in full, with the rest retrieved from reference TRBV5-6 and TRBJ2-2, is DAGVTQSPTHLIKTRGQQVTLRCSPKSGHDTVSWYQQALGQGPQFIFQYYEEEERQRGNFPDRFSGHQFPNYSSELNVNALLLGDSALYLCASSLYTGELFFGEGSRLTVL.

The rearrangement joins TRBV2 to TRBJ2-7; D remains ambiguous. The ends were cut back, 5 bases at V and 6 bases at J, with 5 bases in the middle. Germline CDR1 reads SNHLY; CDR2 reads FYNNEI. This CDR3 has 10 amino acids. The CDR3 DNA is TGTGCCAGCAGTCCACTCGAGCAGTACTTC. Its protein is CASSPLEQYF.

This clone was seen just once. The V gene is TRBV2, the J gene TRBJ1-5, with a weak D call TRBD1 (5 bases). The germline V gene encodes CDR1 SNHLY and CDR2 FYNNEI. CDR3 length equals 13 residues. Trimming removed 4 bases from V and 4 bases from J, with 8 bases in between. Written as DNA, the CDR3 is TGTGCCAGCAGTGGGGCAGGGAATCAGCCCCAGCATTTT. This codes for CASSGAGNQPQHF.

The chain combines TRBV30 with TRBJ1-2; D perhaps matches TRBD1 (5 bases). This CDR3 is 12 amino acids long. Trimming removed 5 bases from V and 4 bases from J, with 11 bases in between. The germline gives CDR1 GTSNPN, CDR2 SVGIG (reference sequence). The CDR3 region is CAWLSGGYGYTF. The CDR3 DNA sequence: TGTGCCTGGTTGTCGGGGGGCTATGGCTACACCTTC.

CDR3: CASSQRLTGIAEAFF. The CDR3 bases are TGTGCCAGCAGCCAACGACTTACGGGGATAGCTGAAGCTTTCTTT. This chain uses TRBV4-2 with TRBJ1-1; D is ambiguous. There are 15 residues in the CDR3. Looked up from germline, CDR1 is LGHNA and CDR2 is YNFKEQ. V was trimmed by 2 bases and J by 6 bases, leaving 16 bases between them.

The V call is TRBV19, the J call TRBJ2-2; TRBD1 matches at 8 bases. The CDR3 is made up of 13 amino acids. Germline loops: CDR1 LNHDA, CDR2 SQIVND (reference sequence). The J segment lost 5 bases and the V segment lost 6 bases, leaving 2 bases of the junction unmatched. The CDR3 protein is CASSRGRTGELFF. The CDR3 bases are TGTGCCAGTAGCAGGGGGCGAACCGGGGAGCTGTTTTTT.

The chain joins TRBV25-1 to TRBJ1-2, with 7 nucleotides matching TRBD1. Germline CDR1 reads MGHDK; CDR2 reads SYGVNS. After removal of 5 bases from V and 6 bases from J, the junction contained 6 bases not matched to a gene. The CDR3 runs 13 residues. Written as DNA, the CDR3 is TGTGCCAGCAGTCTAGGACAGGCGAATGGCTACACCTTC. Encoded protein: CASSLGQANGYTF.

The chain links TRBV6-5 to TRBJ2-7; D not resolved. The germline CDR1 and CDR2 sequences are MNHEY and SVGAGI. The CDR3 totals 11 residues. Trimming shortened V by 8 bases and J by 9 bases, and 14 bases separated the two germline ends. The CDR3 is CASLDPPRQYF. For the CDR3, the DNA is TGTGCCAGCCTCGACCCACCGAGGCAGTACTTC.

The chain is built from TRBV2 and TRBJ1-2, with TRBD1 identical over 8 bases. Germline lookup yields CDR1 SNHLY and CDR2 FYNNEI. V lost 2 bases and J lost 8; bases outside the gene matches: 10. The CDR3 runs to 15 residues. The CDR3 is CASSEPWAGGRGYTF. DNA for the CDR3: TGTGCCAGCAGTGAACCTTGGGCAGGGGGCAGAGGCTACACCTTC. The full variable domain, rest sourced from reference TRBV2 and TRBJ1-2, is EPEVTQTPSHQVTQMGQEVILRCVPISNHLYFYWYRQILGQKVEFLVSFYNNEISEKSEIFDDQFSVERPDGSNFTLKIRSTKLEDSAMYFCASSEPWAGGRGYTFGSGTRLTVV.

The chain combines TRBV7-9 with TRBJ1-1, with D possibly being TRBD1 (5 bases). Trimming stripped 2 bases from V and 5 bases from J, with 9 bases between. The CDR3 has 13 amino acids. The V gene's germline CDR1 is SEHNR and CDR2 FQNEAQ (reference sequence). CDR3 sequence reads: CASSLKGVTEAFF. DNA of the CDR3: TGTGCCAGCAGCTTAAAAGGGGTAACTGAAGCTTTCTTT.